This T cell receptor beta chain was captured by sequencing in a study of T cell repertoires in cytomegalovirus infection. Study-wide findings and caveats: Carriers of CMV and the relevant HLA type were discriminated by public TCR beta frequency. HLA-C-restricted CMV-specific TCR beta clonotypes prevailed in the ex vivo response.

TCRdb reanalysed the reads using MiXCR and keeps one entry per CDR3 protein. Of about 130,000 distinct CDR3 sequences in the sample, 20% to 30% are singletons; the top ten hold 30% to 40%. Germline V gene data show CDR1 as SEHNR and CDR2 as FQNEAQ (reference sequence). With V trimmed by 6 bases and J by 7 bases, 12 bases remained unmatched. The CDR3 loop spans 15 amino acids. This clonotype came up a few times. What it binds is not known. This receptor was taken from a human donor in good health (CMV status not recorded). Some clones in this sample may be carry-over from other donors' samples. Specimen: PBMCs, sequenced either directly or after in vitro stimulation (not recorded which). The chain joins TRBV7-9 to TRBJ2-7, with 10 bases lining up with TRBD1. CDR3: CASRPGTGEVGEQYF. The CDR3 nucleotides are TGTGCCAGCAGGCCAGGGACAGGGGAAGTGGGAGAGCAGTACTTC.